This record looks at one TCR beta chain sequence and its context. This sample also contains other DNA sequences that code for the same CDR3. This sample stems from a study of shared clonotypes between healthy human individuals. Assay used: immunoSEQ multiplex PCR; TCRdb lists only in-frame clones, some missing. The table records nearly 1 million clones, 60% to 85% of them present only once. The sample consisted of memory CD4+ T cells sorted from blood. Subset indicated: CD45RA-negative fraction. The origin of this receptor is a man younger than 30 in good health.

The DNA of the CDR3 is TGTGCCAGCAGCTCCGGGACACTGAACACTGAAGCTTTCTTT. Its translation is CASSSGTLNTEAFF. The rearrangement uses TRBV28 and TRBJ1-1, with a tentative D call TRBD1 (6 bases). Germline V gene sequence: CDR1 MDHEN, CDR2 SYDVKM. V was shortened by 6 bases and J by 0 bases, with 11 bases between the two germline ends. The CDR3 covers 14 residues.